Each of the 18 T cell receptor beta chains below was sequenced from the same sample in a study of blood T cells in healthy people across ages. A second 7 to 11 cycle PCR used barcoded and J-beta primers. TCRdb called the 5' RACE reads again in MiXCR, with one record for every CDR3 protein. There are 910,000 or so distinct CDR3 sequences in the sample; roughly 51% occur only once, and about a fifth lies in the top ten. The sample was blood. The source is a woman aged 60-75 years in good health.

In its sample, this clonotype was seen many times. The V and J genes are TRBV4-2 and TRBJ2-1; 9 bases are a match to TRBD1. The V gene's germline CDR1 is LGHNA and CDR2 YNFKEQ. This CDR3 is 13 amino acids long. The V segment lost 1 base and the J segment 8 bases; nucleotides outside the gene matches: 0. The CDR3 DNA reads TGTGCCAGCAGCCAAGGGACAGGGGATGAGCAGTTCTTC. Its translation is CASSQGTGDEQFF.

This clonotype has ten or more counts. The CDR3 reads CASSLVQGRNEQFF. CDR3 DNA: TGTGCCAGCAGCCTTGTGCAGGGGCGCAATGAGCAGTTCTTC. V and J are TRBV7-6 and TRBJ2-1, with D possibly matching TRBD1 (6 bases). There are 14 residues in the CDR3. CDR1 and CDR2 (germline): SGHVS, FNYEAQ. Trimming stripped 5 bases from V and 6 bases from J, with 14 bases between.

This clonotype was observed a few times. The rearrangement links TRBV18 to TRBJ2-7, with 9 positions matching TRBD1. The CDR3 runs 15 residues. Unmatched junction bases numbered 6, after V lost 3 bases and J lost 3 bases. Germline CDR1 and CDR2: KGHSH and LQKENI. Here the CDR3 reads CASSPAGTGNYEQYF. CDR3 DNA sequence: TGTGCCAGCTCACCCGCCGGGACAGGGAACTACGAGCAGTACTTC.

This rearrangement joins TRBV9 to TRBJ2-1, with 10 bases that match TRBD2. The J call is doubtful: the DNA matches TRBJ2-7 better. Germline V gene sequence: CDR1 SGDLS, CDR2 YYNGEE. This CDR3 contains 15 residues. The CDR3 DNA reads TGTGCCAGCAGCGCCAGCGGGAGGGCCTACAATGAGCAGTACTTC. Amino acids: CASSASGRAYNEQYF.

The chain uses TRBV5-1 and TRBJ1-2; the match to TRBD1 covers 10 bases. The germline V gene has CDR1 SGHRS and CDR2 YFSETQ. Trimming at V came to 0 bases and at J to 5 bases, leaving 10 bases not matched to a gene. This CDR3 comprises 17 residues. The CDR3 DNA reads TGCGCCAGCAGCTTGGCCGGTAGCCGGACAGGGGGTTATGGCTACACCTTC. Its translation: CASSLAGSRTGGYGYTF.

The V call is TRBV11-2, the J call TRBJ2-3; the D gene is possibly TRBD1 (6 bases). This CDR3 spans 16 amino acids. Germline CDR1 and CDR2: SGHAT and FQNNGV. Trimming removed 5 bases at V and 4 bases at J, with 19 bases between. CDR3 nucleotides: TGTGCCAGCAGCGCCCCACAGGGTGTGATGGCAGATACGCAGTATTTT. Translated: CASSAPQGVMADTQYF. The full variable domain, its missing parts supplied by reference TRBV11-2 and TRBJ2-3, is EAGVAQSPRYKIIEKRQSVAFWCNPISGHATLYWYQQILGQGPKLLIQFQNNGVVDDSQLPKDRFSAERLKGVDSTLKIQPAKLEDSAVYLCASSAPQGVMADTQYFGPGTRLTVL.

This clonotype was observed a few times. This rearrangement joins TRBV29-1 to TRBJ2-1; 8 bases agree with TRBD1. Germline lookup yields CDR1 SQVTM and CDR2 ANQGSEA. V lost 7 bases, J lost 0 bases, and 20 bases stayed unmatched. This CDR3 comprises 19 residues. CDR3 amino acids: CSAKGGPGGPMSSYNEQFF. The CDR3 DNA reads TGCAGCGCCAAAGGCGGTCCAGGGGGCCCTATGAGCTCCTACAATGAGCAGTTCTTC.

The table lists this clonotype with a count of one. The V call is TRBV4-3, the J call TRBJ1-5; D remains ambiguous. Germline V CDR1 and CDR2: LGHNA, YSLEER. This CDR3 comprises 16 residues. Trimming stripped 0 bases from V and 6 bases from J, with 15 bases between. This chain's CDR3 is CASSQDAQTISQPQHF. In DNA, the CDR3 is TGCGCCAGCAGCCAAGATGCCCAGACCATCAGTCAGCCCCAGCATTTT.

This clonotype appeared a few times. The J gene is TRBJ1-2, the V gene TRBV29-1; D is perhaps TRBD1 (5 bases). CDR3 length equals 11 residues. V dropped 5 bases and J dropped 5 bases, with 9 bases sitting between them. Per the germline V gene, CDR1 is SQVTM and CDR2 is ANQGSEA. The CDR3 DNA reads as TGCAGCGTTTCAGACAGATATGGCTACACCTTC. This codes for CSVSDRYGYTF.

The chain recombines TRBV12-3 or TRBV12-4 with TRBJ2-3; weak D call: TRBD2 (6 bases). The CDR3 loop spans 15 amino acids. V lost 8 bases to trimming and J lost 2 bases, with 17 bases between them. CDR3 coding DNA: TGTGCCAGCGGCACGGGAGCGGGCTTCACAGATACGCAGTATTTT. Its protein is CASGTGAGFTDTQYF.

The rearrangement joins TRBV7-6 to TRBJ2-3, with 12 bases fitting TRBD2. CDR3 length: 17 residues. V shed 5 bases and J 8 bases; nucleotides not matched to a gene: 14. Germline loops: CDR1 SGHVS, CDR2 FNYEAQ. CDR3: CASSLPLAGGPPSTQYF. Here the CDR3 DNA reads TGTGCCAGCAGCCTCCCACTAGCGGGAGGCCCCCCAAGTACGCAGTATTTT.

This sequence joins TRBV27 and TRBJ2-1; 14 bases agree with TRBD2. The germline V gene encodes CDR1 MNHEY and CDR2 SMNVEV (reference sequence). The CDR3 has 13 residues. V dropped 8 bases and J dropped 7; count of bases not matched to a gene: 1. The CDR3 sequence is CASGTSGGNEQFF. DNA of the CDR3: TGTGCCAGCGGGACTAGCGGGGGTAATGAGCAGTTCTTC.

The chain combines TRBV7-2 with TRBJ2-2; TRBD2 matches 13 bases. This CDR3 has 17 amino acids. The V and J ends lost 5 bases and 5 bases, in that order; junction bases with no gene match: 8. In germline, CDR1 is SGHTA, CDR2 FQGNSA. CDR3 DNA sequence: TGTGCCAGCAGCATCCGGACTAGCGGGAGATCGACCGGGGAGCTGTTTTTT. It codes for CASSIRTSGRSTGELFF.

With respect to this clonotype: One end of the junction does not line up with germline, which may come from a read error. This chain connects TRBV29-1 to TRBJ2-6; D might be TRBD2 (6 bases). CDR1 is SQVTM and CDR2 is ANQGSEA in the germline V gene. This CDR3 comprises 17 residues. CDR3 DNA sequence: TGCGGCGTTGAAGTTGGACGGGGGAACTCTGGGGCCAACGTCCTGACTTTC. It yields the protein CGVEVGRGNSGANVLTF. Full variable domain (missing parts from reference TRBV29-1 and TRBJ2-6): SAVISQKPSRDICQRGTSLTIQCQVDSQVTMMFWYRQQPGQSLTLIATANQGSEATYESGFVIDKFPISRPNLTFSTLTVSNMSPEDSSIYLCGVEVGRGNSGANVLTFGAGSRLTVL.

This clonotype was recorded a few times. The V gene is TRBV12-3 or TRBV12-4, the J gene TRBJ2-5; D is unclear. Trimming took 3 bases from V and 6 from J, leaving 8 bases between them. The CDR3 length is 12 residues. Written as DNA, the CDR3 is TGTGCCAGCAGTTTGACGGGCCAGACCCAGTACTTC. Encoded protein: CASSLTGQTQYF.

The chain uses TRBV15 and TRBJ2-3; D gene uncertain. The germline V and J ends were trimmed by 6 bases and 2 bases, with 12 bases remaining between them. The germline gives CDR1 LNHNV, CDR2 YYDKDF (reference sequence). This CDR3 comprises 14 residues. The CDR3 DNA reads TGTGCCACCAGTGACCATCCCGCCACAGATACGCAGTATTTT. Its protein product is CATSDHPATDTQYF.

The chain links TRBV11-3 to TRBJ2-1, with D possibly being TRBD2 (5 bases). Germline V gives CDR1 SGHNT, CDR2 YENEEA. This CDR3 contains 13 residues. Trimming shortened V by 6 bases and J by 9 bases, and 15 bases separated the two germline ends. The DNA for the CDR3 is TGTGCCAGCAGTCCCACGAGGGATGGTGAGCAGTTCTTC. Protein sequence: CASSPTRDGEQFF.

CDR3 DNA: TGTGCCAGCAGTTTAAGTACCTCGTGGGGCGAGACCCAGTACTTC. Its translation: CASSLSTSWGETQYF. V gene TRBV6-5 combines with J gene TRBJ2-5; D is perhaps TRBD1 (5 bases). Per the germline V gene, CDR1 is MNHEY and CDR2 is SVGAGI. The CDR3 consists of 15 residues. The V gene lost 4 bases and the J gene lost 5 bases, with 17 bases spanning the gap.